A single sample gave rise to the 17 T cell receptor beta chains below, sequenced in a study of radiation and T cells in renal cell carcinoma. Some clones are missing from TCRdb's copy, which holds only in-frame ones; the method was immunoSEQ multiplex PCR. Here the sample spans roughly 45,000 clones, roughly 80% being singletons. The time point here: blood 4 weeks post-SBRT, at nephrectomy. Treatment denoted: 15 Gy SBRT to primary tumor, nephrectomy 4 weeks later. The sequencing here drew on blood, taken from a patient whose treatment included radiotherapy and nephrectomy. Receptor source: a woman in her 70s with renal cell carcinoma.

The chain combines TRBV7-6 with TRBJ2-1; D possibly matches TRBD1 or TRBD2 (7 bases each). The CDR3 extends over 15 amino acids. The V gene's germline CDR1 is SGHVS and CDR2 FNYEAQ. Deletions cut 3 bases from V and 2 bases from J, with 11 bases between. The DNA of the CDR3 is TGTGCCAGCAGCTTCAGGGGGGGAGCCTACAATGAGCAGTTCTTC. Its protein product is CASSFRGGAYNEQFF.

The chain joins TRBV19 to TRBJ1-2; 7 bases match TRBD1. The CDR3 has 14 amino acids. The ends lost 5 bases at V and 5 bases at J; junction bases unmatched: 8. CDR1 is LNHDA and CDR2 is SQIVND in the germline V gene (reference sequence). This CDR3 reads CASSVTGREYGYTF. CDR3 DNA sequence: TGTGCCAGTAGTGTGACAGGGAGAGAGTATGGCTACACCTTC. The variable domain in full, completed from reference TRBV19 and TRBJ1-2, reads DGGITQSPKYLFRKEGQNVTLSCEQNLNHDAMYWYRQDPGQGLRLIYYSQIVNDFQKGDIAEGYSVSREKKESFPLTVTSAQKNPTAFYLCASSVTGREYGYTFGSGTRLTVV.

The chain couples TRBV6-6 to TRBJ2-5; 7 bases match TRBD1. V gave up 7 bases and J gave up 4 bases; unmatched junction bases: 12. The CDR3 totals 15 residues. Germline CDR1 reads MNHNY; CDR2 reads SVGAGI (reference sequence). CDR3 protein: CASTGTDRDGETQYF. The CDR3 DNA reads as TGTGCCAGCACCGGAACCGACAGGGACGGAGAGACCCAGTACTTC.

The chain carries TRBV11-2 and TRBJ1-4; TRBD1 aligns across 11 bases. The V gene end was trimmed by 3 bases and the J gene end by 0 bases; junction bases not matched to a gene: 6. The germline V gene has CDR1 SGHAT and CDR2 FQNNGV. This CDR3 has 18 residues. In DNA, the CDR3 is TGTGCCAGCAGCTTTGGACAGGGGGCACGTGCAACTAATGAAAAACTGTTTTTT. It codes for CASSFGQGARATNEKLFF.

The J gene is TRBJ1-1, the V gene TRBV18; tentative D call: TRBD1 (5 bases). The germline V gene encodes CDR1 KGHSH and CDR2 LQKENI. The CDR3 extends over 14 amino acids. Trimming took 2 bases from V and 5 from J, leaving 12 bases between them. The CDR3 DNA reads as TGTGCCAGCTCACCAGGGGGTATATCGACTGAAGCTTTCTTT. It yields the protein CASSPGGISTEAFF.

The CDR3: CASSWGPQETQYF. CDR3 DNA: TGCGCCAGCAGCTGGGGACCCCAAGAGACCCAGTACTTC. The chain joins TRBV4-1 to TRBJ2-5; either TRBD1 or TRBD2 may supply D (5 bases each). There are 13 residues in the CDR3. The V end lost 5 bases, the J end lost 1 base, and 8 bases lay between the germline ends. In germline, CDR1 is MGHRA, CDR2 YSYEKL.

Only a few counts were recorded for this clone. This rearrangement joins TRBV15 to TRBJ1-1; D may be TRBD1 (5 bases). V was cut by 0 bases and J by 5 bases, with 10 bases left in between. Germline V gene sequence: CDR1 LNHNV, CDR2 YYDKDF (reference sequence). This CDR3 is 14 amino acids long. The CDR3 loop reads CATSREGRGTEAFF. The CDR3 DNA reads as TGTGCCACCAGCAGAGAGGGGCGGGGGACTGAAGCTTTCTTT.

This chain uses TRBV6-1 with TRBJ1-1; D uncertain. The CDR3 runs 12 residues. V was clipped by 1 base and J by 12 bases, with 12 bases between them. The germline V gene encodes CDR1 MNHNS and CDR2 SASEGT. CDR3 sequence (DNA): TGTGCCAGCAGTGAAGATATCCGAGGCTCTTTCTTT. This translates into CASSEDIRGSFF.

V usage is TRBV27 and J usage is TRBJ2-4; no clear D gene. Deletions cut 2 bases from V and 2 bases from J, with 10 bases between. Germline CDR1 and CDR2: MNHEY and SMNVEV (reference sequence). The CDR3 totals 15 residues. The CDR3 bases are TGTGCCAGCAGTTTAAACTCCTTGACCAAAAACATTCAGTACTTC. Amino acid sequence: CASSLNSLTKNIQYF.

This clone occurred once. The chain is built from TRBV19 and TRBJ1-3; a possible D gene is TRBD1 (5 bases). Trimming took off 7 bases at V and 0 bases at J, with 13 bases between the two ends. Germline lookup yields CDR1 LNHDA and CDR2 SQIVND (reference sequence). This CDR3 contains 15 residues. CDR3 residues: CASTMWGTSGNTIYF. The CDR3 nucleotides read TGTGCCAGTACCATGTGGGGGACCTCTGGAAACACCATATATTTT.

The chain uses TRBV5-4 and TRBJ2-7; TRBD2 is a possible D gene (7 bases). The CDR3 runs 14 residues. Germline CDR1 and CDR2: SGHNT and YYREEE (reference sequence). Trimming stripped 4 bases from V and 7 bases from J, with 18 bases between. In DNA form, the CDR3 reads TGTGCCAGCAGCCCGAAGGGGGAGGGAAGGGAGCAGTACTTC. Encoded protein: CASSPKGEGREQYF.

A word on this clone: Other DNA sequences from this sample encode an identical CDR3 as well. This rearrangement joins TRBV10-3 to TRBJ1-3; D not resolved. This CDR3 contains 13 residues. In germline, CDR1 is ENHRY, CDR2 SYGVKD. Deletions cut 3 bases from V and 4 bases from J, with 7 bases between. Here the CDR3 DNA reads TGTGCCATCAGTGAAGGCCGGGGAAACACCATATATTTT. This translates into CAISEGRGNTIYF.

V is TRBV6-5 and J is TRBJ2-7; 7 positions match TRBD2. J lost 2 bases, V lost 8 bases, and 9 bases had no gene match. Germline CDR1 and CDR2: MNHEY and SVGAGI. The CDR3 runs 14 residues. Here the CDR3 reads CASLAGGDPYEQYF. Here the CDR3 DNA reads TGTGCCAGCCTCGCTGGGGGGGATCCCTACGAGCAGTACTTC.

This chain uses TRBV18 with TRBJ2-3; TRBD1 or TRBD2 may be the D gene (5 bases each). CDR1 KGHSH and CDR2 LQKENI come from the germline V gene. Trimming left V 3 bases short and J 0 bases short, with 10 bases between. This CDR3 has 15 residues. The CDR3 sequence: CASSPPGPSTDTQYF. The CDR3 nucleotides read TGTGCCAGCTCACCCCCGGGACCTAGCACAGATACGCAGTATTTT.

The chain links TRBV7-8 to TRBJ1-5; the D gene is possibly TRBD1 (6 bases). V was pared by 5 bases and J by 6 bases, with 14 bases between. The V gene's germline CDR1 is SGHVS and CDR2 FQNEAQ. The CDR3 runs to 14 residues. CDR3 nucleotide sequence: TGTGCCAGCAGCGATCGGGACACTACTCAGCCCCAGCATTTT. Its protein is CASSDRDTTQPQHF.

This chain links TRBV7-2 with TRBJ2-5, with D tentatively TRBD1 (7 bases). The CDR3 totals 13 residues. Germline assignment: CDR1 SGHTA and CDR2 FQGNSA. Trimming pared 5 bases from V and 4 bases from J, leaving 11 bases between. CDR3 sequence (DNA): TGTGCCAGCAGCCGACAGGGAGGAGAGACCCAGTACTTC. Translation: CASSRQGGETQYF.

This sequence joins TRBV30 and TRBJ2-7, with 7 bases lining up with TRBD2. The CDR3 is 14 amino acids. V shed 1 base, J shed 3 bases, and the junction held 6 bases outside the gene matches. Germline CDR1 reads GTSNPN; CDR2 reads SVGIG (reference sequence). CDR3 sequence (DNA): TGTGCCTGGAGTGAGGGCGGGGGAAACTACGAGCAGTACTTC. Amino acid sequence: CAWSEGGGNYEQYF.